The 16 T cell receptor beta chains below come from one sample, sequenced in a study of T cell responses to AZD1222 COVID-19 vaccine (dated by TCRdb to about 2021). The time point label, read with the paper, signifies: baseline before first vaccination. Library construction relied on the immunoSEQ multiplex PCR assay. This is the immuneACCESS table as TCRdb keeps it, with only in-frame sequences that have V and J called. A part of the clones is gone; compared with another copy, unresolved V genes explain less than half, and the rest is unexplained. The sample table contains around 99,000 clones; only one count was recorded for more than 70% of them. Approximately 17% of the sample is in the top ten clones. The sample here was peripheral blood, taken on day 0 of AZD1222 vaccination. These TCRs come from an adult in good health.

CDR3 residues: CASSTGQGPNSPLHF. The CDR3 region has the DNA TGTGCCAGTAGCACTGGACAGGGCCCTAATTCACCCCTCCACTTT. This rearrangement joins TRBV19 to TRBJ1-6, with 8 bases aligning to TRBD1. This CDR3 region has 15 residues. The junction had 7 bases not matched to a gene; V was cut back by 6 bases and J by 6 bases. From germline, CDR1 is LNHDA and CDR2 SQIVND (reference sequence).

The chain combines TRBV9 with TRBJ1-1; no clear D. The germline V gene has CDR1 SGDLS and CDR2 YYNGEE. V lost 0 bases, J lost 1 base, and 10 bases lay in between. CDR3 size: 15 residues. As DNA, the CDR3 is TGTGCCAGCAGCGTAGGGGCAGGCGGGAACACTGAAGCTTTCTTT. Protein: CASSVGAGGNTEAFF.

J is TRBJ1-3 and V is TRBV30; no definite D call. Germline V gene data show CDR1 as GTSNPN and CDR2 as SVGIG (reference sequence). The CDR3 consists of 14 residues. V was shortened by 0 bases and J by 0 bases, with 6 bases between the two germline ends. DNA for the CDR3: TGTGCCTGGAGTGTGGGGTCCTCTGGAAACACCATATATTTT. Translating it yields CAWSVGSSGNTIYF. The full variable domain, rest sourced from reference TRBV30 and TRBJ1-3, is SQTIHQWPATLVQPVGSPLSLECTVEGTSNPNLYWYRQAAGRGLQLLFYSVGIGQISSEVPQNLSASRPQDRQFILSSKKLLLSDSGFYLCAWSVGSSGNTIYFGEGSWLTVV.

The genes are TRBV6-5 and TRBJ2-7; 7 bases map to TRBD1. V was pared by 7 bases and J by 2 bases, with 8 bases of the junction left unmatched. The CDR3 spans 14 residues. Germline values: CDR1 MNHEY, CDR2 SVGAGI. The DNA of the CDR3 is TGTGCCAGCAAAAGGACAGGCGCTACCTACGAGCAGTACGTC. Protein: CASKRTGATYEQYV.

J is TRBJ2-3 and V is TRBV7-6; 10 bases are a match to TRBD2. Trimming removed 1 base from V and 2 bases from J; junction bases left unmatched: 9. Germline CDR1 reads SGHVS; CDR2 reads FNYEAQ. This CDR3 has 18 amino acids. The CDR3 DNA reads as TGTGCCAGCAGCTTAGGGCTAGCGGGGGTCACACTCACAGATACGCAGTATTTT. It is translated as CASSLGLAGVTLTDTQYF.

The chain employs TRBV6-5 and TRBJ2-7; D unclear. V shed 0 bases and J shed 7 bases, with 7 bases lying between them. The CDR3 is 12 residues long. Germline V CDR1 and CDR2: MNHEY, SVGAGI. The CDR3 reads CASSYSSSEQYF. Written as DNA, the CDR3 is TGTGCCAGCAGTTACTCGAGTTCGGAGCAGTACTTC.

This sequence joins TRBV30 and TRBJ1-1; the D is unclear. Germline V CDR1 and CDR2: GTSNPN, SVGIG (reference sequence). Deletions cut 4 bases from V and 3 bases from J, with 12 bases between. The CDR3 has 13 amino acids. Here the CDR3 reads CAWKWGRDTEAFF. CDR3 in DNA: TGTGCCTGGAAGTGGGGTAGGGACACTGAAGCTTTCTTT.

About this clone: Other nucleotide sequences in the sample specify the same CDR3. The chain combines TRBV11-3 with TRBJ2-2; tentative D call: TRBD1 (6 bases). Trimming took 5 bases from V and 6 from J, leaving 10 bases between them. The germline gives CDR1 SGHNT, CDR2 YENEEA. This CDR3 contains 13 residues. CDR3 coding DNA: TGTGCCAGCAGCGCAACAGGGCCCGGGGAGCTGTTTTTT. Protein: CASSATGPGELFF.

The genes are TRBV5-6 and TRBJ1-1; D not certain. This CDR3 has 16 amino acids. Deletions cut 3 bases from V and 0 bases from J, with 15 bases between. Germline CDR1 reads SGHDT; CDR2 reads YYEEEE. CDR3 bases: TGTGCCAGCAGCTGGGTTGGCAGGACTGTGAACACTGAAGCTTTCTTT. Protein product: CASSWVGRTVNTEAFF.

This clone has just one count. This sequence joins TRBV19 and TRBJ2-1; 11 nucleotides align to TRBD2. Trimming took 7 bases from V and 6 from J; bases not matched to a gene: 8. Germline V gene lookup returns CDR1 LNHDA and CDR2 SQIVND (reference sequence). The CDR3 totals 15 residues. CDR3 coding DNA: TGTGCCAGTACTGTTAGCGGGGGGGCCCGCAATGAGCAGTTCTTC. Translated, it gives CASTVSGGARNEQFF.

The chain uses TRBV7-9 and TRBJ2-5; D is unresolved. Germline values: CDR1 SEHNR, CDR2 FQNEAQ (reference sequence). The CDR3 totals 13 residues. V lost 2 bases and J lost 5, with 9 bases in between. CDR3 sequence (DNA): TGTGCCAGCAGCTTACCCGATGGGGAGACCCAGTACTTC. It translates to CASSLPDGETQYF.

The chain combines TRBV19 with TRBJ2-5; 10 bases agree with TRBD1. CDR3 length: 15 amino acids. The V gene's germline CDR1 is LNHDA and CDR2 SQIVND (reference sequence). V shed 4 bases and J 5 bases; nucleotides not matched to a gene: 7. In DNA, the CDR3 is TGTGCCAGTAGTACGCCGGGACAGGGGCTGGAGACCCAGTACTTC. Amino acid sequence: CASSTPGQGLETQYF.

The chain joins TRBV6-5 to TRBJ1-2, with 11 bases fitting TRBD1. This CDR3 contains 14 residues. Looked up from germline, CDR1 is MNHEY and CDR2 is SVGAGI. Trimming cost V 6 bases and J 3 bases; bases outside gene matches: 3. The CDR3 nucleotides read TGTGCCAGCAGGGACAGGGGGCAGGACTATGGCTACACCTTC. Protein product: CASRDRGQDYGYTF.

The CDR3 region is CATSDRRGAALNEQFF. The CDR3 DNA sequence: TGTGCCACCAGTGACCGGCGGGGGGCGGCGTTAAATGAGCAGTTCTTC. V usage is TRBV24-1 and J usage is TRBJ2-1, with 8 bases lining up with TRBD2. The CDR3 extends over 16 amino acids. Looked up from germline, CDR1 is KGHDR and CDR2 is SFDVKD. Trimming took 4 bases from V and 7 from J; bases not matched to a gene: 11.

This clone was seen a single time. The chain links TRBV27 to TRBJ2-3; 14 bases map to TRBD2. This CDR3 comprises 18 residues. V shed 5 bases and J 1 base; nucleotides not matched to a gene: 8. Germline V gives CDR1 MNHEY, CDR2 SMNVEV (reference sequence). This CDR3 reads CASSNPRTSGGRTDTQYF. The CDR3 nucleotides are TGTGCCAGCAGTAACCCGAGGACTAGCGGGGGGCGCACAGATACGCAGTATTTT.

The V and J genes are TRBV10-1 and TRBJ1-1; no definite D call. The CDR3 extends over 15 amino acids. Germline CDR1 is WNHNN and CDR2 is SYGVQD (reference sequence). Trimming removed 6 bases at V and 1 base at J, with 15 bases between. CDR3 sequence: CASRISRDRNTEAFF. The CDR3 nucleotides read TGCGCCAGCAGAATTTCTCGCGACCGGAACACTGAAGCTTTCTTT.